The clone carrying this TCR beta chain was seen ten or more times. Its antigen is currently unknown. The authors enrolled newly diagnosed hyperthyroidism patients aged 18 to 65 with under 2 months' duration. Sampling 10 ml of fresh peripheral blood provided the PBMCs. This sample was included in a study of Graves' ophthalmopathy and Graves' hyperthyroidism. Study-wide results and limits: Most expanded clonotypes in thyroid above 0.001 frequency also showed up in blood. A model built from 13 signatures distinguished ophthalmopathy from stable hyperthyroidism with roughly 90% sensitivity and about 77% specificity.

The CDR3 is 13 amino acids. The V segment lost 6 bases and the J segment 3 bases; nucleotides outside the gene matches: 5. Researchers took RNA transcripts and amplified TCR beta CDR3 regions from them. HTBI-primed RT-PCR formed the first round, and a multiplex PCR formed the second. Using its own MiXCR run on the multiplex PCR reads, TCRdb lists one record per CDR3 protein. The data show a few hundred thousand distinct CDR3 sequences, about a sixth seen once. The sample was peripheral blood. The V and J genes are TRBV12-3 or TRBV12-4 and TRBJ2-7, with 7 bases aligning to TRBD1. The clonotype originates from an adult woman with stable Graves' hyperthyroidism. CDR3 sequence reads: CASRTGQNYEQYF. For the CDR3, the DNA is TGTGCCAGCAGAACGGGACAGAACTACGAGCAGTACTTC.